The clone carrying this TCR beta chain was observed many times. The data were taken from a study of T cells in Graves' hyperthyroidism and ophthalmopathy. RNA transcripts gave rise to amplified TCR beta CDR3 regions. A first-round RT-PCR of the TCR CDR3 used the HTBI primer set. MiXCR, applied by TCRdb to the multiplex PCR reads, yields one record per CDR3 protein. The sample gives about 400,000 distinct CDR3 sequences, 13% of which show up once; around a tenth is in the top ten. The length of the CDR3 is 15 residues. Trimming removed 4 bases from V and 4 bases from J; junction bases left unmatched: 7. CDR1 and CDR2 (germline): ENHRY, SYGVKD. Roughly 9.1 ml of fresh peripheral blood supplied the PBMCs.

This sequence originates from a woman aged 18 to 35 with Graves' hyperthyroidism. Input material: blood. The genes are TRBV10-3 and TRBJ2-7, with TRBD2 matching over 10 bases. CDR3 in amino acids: CAISGGTSDAYEQYF. The CDR3 nucleotides read TGTGCCATCAGTGGTGGGACTAGCGATGCATACGAGCAGTACTTC.